These 29 T cell receptor beta chains originate from one sample sequenced in a study of shared clonotypes between healthy human individuals. Sequenced by immunoSEQ multiplex PCR; TCRdb stores in-frame clones only, minus some. This sample has about 1 million clones; about 76% occur once, and the top ten carry less than 1.5%. Sequenced material: memory CD4+ T cells sorted from blood. The subset was: CD45RA-negative fraction. These receptors were taken from a man in his late teens or twenties in good health.

This clone was detected once. This specimen includes other DNA sequences encoding the same CDR3. The J gene is TRBJ2-3, the V gene TRBV18; TRBD2 agrees at 7 bases. The junction had 4 bases not matched to a gene; V was cut back by 6 bases and J by 1 base. CDR1 and CDR2 (germline): KGHSH, LQKENI. The CDR3 contains 14 residues. The CDR3 coding sequence is TGTGCCAGCTCCCTGCTAGCGGGCACAGATACGCAGTATTTT. Amino acid sequence: CASSLLAGTDTQYF. Combining the CDR3 with reference TRBV18 and TRBJ2-3 gives the whole variable domain NAGVMQNPRHLVRRRGQEARLRCSPMKGHSHVYWYRQLPEEGLKFMVYLQKENIIDESGMPKERFSAEFPKEGPSILRIQQVVRGDSAAYFCASSLLAGTDTQYFGPGTRLTVL.

CDR3 bases: TGTGCCAGCAGTTACCTTAACACCGGGGAGCTGTTTTTT. It translates to CASSYLNTGELFF. This sequence joins TRBV6-5 and TRBJ2-2, with D uncertain. Trimming shortened V by 2 bases and J by 2 bases, and 3 bases separated the two germline ends. Germline lookup yields CDR1 MNHEY and CDR2 SVGAGI. The CDR3 is 13 amino acids.

The chain combines TRBV10-3 with TRBJ1-6; 9 nucleotides agree with TRBD1. With 3 bases clipped from V and 11 bases from J, the junction kept 5 bases outside the gene matches. Germline-derived CDR1 and CDR2 are ENHRY and SYGVKD. This CDR3 is built from 14 residues. The CDR3 reads CAISDWDRVTPLHF. The CDR3 nucleotides read TGTGCCATCAGTGATTGGGACAGGGTAACACCCCTCCACTTT.

The chain recombines TRBV5-5 with TRBJ2-7; a weak D match, TRBD2 (5 bases). This CDR3 is 15 amino acids long. The V end was cut by 0 bases, the J end by 4 bases, with 14 bases between. The germline CDR1 and CDR2 sequences are SGHKS and YYEKEE (reference sequence). The CDR3 nucleotides read TGTGCCAGCAGCTTGGCTGTCGGGGTGGAATACGAGCAGTACTTC. Translation gives CASSLAVGVEYEQYF.

CDR3 coding DNA: TGCGCCAGCAGTGACGGCTTCTATGGCTACACCTTC. This gives the protein CASSDGFYGYTF. The gene calls are TRBV10-1 and TRBJ1-2, with D hard to call. The CDR3 spans 12 residues. V shed 3 bases and J shed 4 bases, with 6 bases lying between them. In germline, CDR1 is WNHNN, CDR2 SYGVQD (reference sequence).

The V gene is TRBV19, the J gene TRBJ1-4, with a weak D call TRBD1 (5 bases). Trimming pared 5 bases from V and 4 bases from J, leaving 11 bases between. CDR3 length: 14 amino acids. The germline V gene encodes CDR1 LNHDA and CDR2 SQIVND (reference sequence). CDR3 nucleotide sequence: TGTGCCAGTAGTGAGACAGTGAATAATGAAAAACTGTTTTTT. As protein: CASSETVNNEKLFF.

The chain carries TRBV11-1 and TRBJ2-5; the D is unclear. The germline gives CDR1 SGHAT, CDR2 FQDESV (reference sequence). Deletions cut 4 bases from V and 0 bases from J, with 12 bases between. This CDR3 region has 15 residues. CDR3 nucleotides: TGTGCCAGCAGCTCAGAGATTTCTAACCAAGAGACCCAGTACTTC. It is translated as CASSSEISNQETQYF.

The chain carries TRBV5-5 and TRBJ2-6; D unclear. The CDR3 covers 14 residues. The V end lost 3 bases, the J end lost 1 base, and 5 bases lay between the germline ends. The germline V gene has CDR1 SGHKS and CDR2 YYEKEE (reference sequence). CDR3 sequence (DNA): TGTGCCAGCAGCTCGGTGTCTGGGGCCAACGTCCTGACTTTC. Amino acid sequence: CASSSVSGANVLTF.

The CDR3 reads CASSTRLAGPLGVEQYF. For the CDR3, the DNA is TGTGCCAGCAGTACTCGACTAGCGGGGCCCCTAGGGGTCGAGCAGTACTTC. The J gene is TRBJ2-7, the V gene TRBV28; TRBD2 aligns across 11 bases. Germline loops: CDR1 MDHEN, CDR2 SYDVKM. The trim removed 5 bases at V and 6 bases at J, leaving 15 bases unmatched. The CDR3 has 17 amino acids.

The chain recombines TRBV5-1 with TRBJ1-3; tentative D call: TRBD1 (5 bases). CDR3 size: 14 residues. Trimming stripped 0 bases from V and 4 bases from J, with 8 bases between. CDR1 and CDR2 (germline): SGHRS, YFSETQ. The CDR3 reads CASSLEDTGNTIYF. In DNA, the CDR3 is TGCGCCAGCAGCTTGGAGGACACCGGAAACACCATATATTTT.

J is TRBJ2-1 and V is TRBV25-1; TRBD2 is a possible D gene (5 bases). Trimming removed 9 bases from V and 2 bases from J, with 14 bases in between. This CDR3 is built from 14 residues. Looked up from germline, CDR1 is MGHDK and CDR2 is SYGVNS. The CDR3: CASSHGVAYNEQFF. The CDR3 DNA reads as TGTGCCAGTTCCCACGGGGTGGCCTACAATGAGCAGTTCTTC.

This chain links TRBV18 with TRBJ2-7, with D unresolved. Trimming pared 0 bases from V and 5 bases from J, leaving 8 bases between. Germline CDR1 is KGHSH and CDR2 is LQKENI. This CDR3 spans 13 amino acids. CDR3 sequence: CASSPPGSHEQYF. CDR3 sequence (DNA): TGTGCCAGCTCACCACCGGGAAGCCACGAGCAGTACTTC.

V gene TRBV5-4 combines with J gene TRBJ2-1; the match to TRBD1 covers 9 bases. CDR3 length: 16 residues. Germline V gene lookup returns CDR1 SGHNT and CDR2 YYREEE (reference sequence). V trimming: 3 bases; J trimming: 4 bases; junction bases outside the gene matches: 8. The CDR3 spells CASSWGQGSTYNEQFF. In nucleotides, the CDR3 is TGTGCCAGCAGCTGGGGACAGGGATCGACTTACAATGAGCAGTTCTTC.

The sample holds a few counts of this clone. This chain connects TRBV18 to TRBJ1-6; D may be TRBD1 (6 bases). CDR1 and CDR2 from the germline V gene are KGHSH and LQKENI. The CDR3 extends over 14 amino acids. V lost 4 bases and J 10 bases, leaving 14 bases between the germline ends. CDR3 coding DNA: TGTGCCAGCTCACAACAGGGTCGGCAGTCACCCCTCCACTTT. It encodes CASSQQGRQSPLHF.

The J gene is TRBJ2-1, the V gene TRBV5-1; 10 bases line up with TRBD2. V lost 4 bases, J lost 8 bases, and 12 bases stayed unmatched. Germline values: CDR1 SGHRS, CDR2 YFSETQ. CDR3 length: 16 amino acids. As DNA, the CDR3 is TGCGCCAGCAGCCAGAACCCGGGACTAGCGACCCATGAGCAGTTCTTC. It codes for CASSQNPGLATHEQFF. The full variable domain, completed using reference TRBV5-1 and TRBJ2-1, is KAGVTQTPRYLIKTRGQQVTLSCSPISGHRSVSWYQQTPGQGLQFLFEYFSETQRNKGNFPGRFSGRQFSNSRSEMNVSTLELGDSALYLCASSQNPGLATHEQFFGPGTRLTVL.

This chain connects TRBV10-3 to TRBJ1-5; D is ambiguous. This CDR3 has 14 residues. V was trimmed by 8 bases and J by 0 bases, leaving 11 bases between them. Per the germline V gene, CDR1 is ENHRY and CDR2 is SYGVKD. In DNA form, the CDR3 reads TGTGCCATCGGGCAGGTGGATAGCAATCAGCCCCAGCATTTT. The encoded protein is CAIGQVDSNQPQHF.

The rearrangement joins TRBV4-1 to TRBJ2-5; 7 bases agree with TRBD2. The length of the CDR3 is 17 residues. Germline V gives CDR1 MGHRA, CDR2 YSYEKL. V shed 0 bases and J 3 bases; nucleotides not matched to a gene: 10. The CDR3 sequence is CASSQDLGRGTKETQYF. DNA for the CDR3: TGCGCCAGCAGCCAAGATTTGGGGCGGGGGACTAAAGAGACCCAGTACTTC.

This clone was counted at least ten times. The V gene is TRBV19, the J gene TRBJ1-1; D is ambiguous. CDR3 length equals 12 residues. V lost 5 bases and J lost 6, with 10 bases in between. CDR1 is LNHDA and CDR2 is SQIVND in the germline V gene (reference sequence). The CDR3 DNA reads as TGTGCCAGTAGTCCCTATACCGCTGAAGCTTTCTTT. Its translation: CASSPYTAEAFF. The variable domain in full, with the rest retrieved from reference TRBV19 and TRBJ1-1, is DGGITQSPKYLFRKEGQNVTLSCEQNLNHDAMYWYRQDPGQGLRLIYYSQIVNDFQKGDIAEGYSVSREKKESFPLTVTSAQKNPTAFYLCASSPYTAEAFFGQGTRLTVV.

This chain connects TRBV5-6 to TRBJ2-2; 10 bases agree with TRBD1. V dropped 2 bases and J dropped 5; count of bases not matched to a gene: 6. The CDR3 is made up of 16 amino acids. In germline, CDR1 is SGHDT, CDR2 YYEEEE. The CDR3 bases are TGTGCCAGCAGCTTTTTGGGACAGGGGATTACCGGGGAGCTGTTTTTT. Translation gives CASSFLGQGITGELFF.

This clone was detected once. V gene TRBV29-1 combines with J gene TRBJ2-7; 9 bases are a match to TRBD2. The CDR3 loop spans 14 amino acids. Germline CDR1 reads SQVTM; CDR2 reads ANQGSEA. J gave up 2 bases and V 1 base, and 3 bases lay outside the gene matches. In nucleotides, the CDR3 is TGCAGCGTTGAAGGAGGCGGGAGGGCCTACGAGCAGTACTTC. It translates to CSVEGGGRAYEQYF.

The gene calls are TRBV5-4 and TRBJ2-5; 11 nucleotides align to TRBD1. Germline CDR1 is SGHNT and CDR2 is YYREEE (reference sequence). V gave up 4 bases and J gave up 5 bases; unmatched junction bases: 7. CDR3 length equals 15 residues. The CDR3 loop reads CASSAPGQGVETQYF. The DNA of the CDR3 is TGTGCCAGCAGCGCACCGGGACAGGGGGTGGAGACCCAGTACTTC.

V and J are TRBV7-3 and TRBJ2-1; D is possibly TRBD1 (6 bases). CDR1 is SGHTA, CDR2 FQGTGA, per germline. The CDR3 consists of 14 residues. Trimming stripped 4 bases from V and 8 bases from J, with 15 bases between. CDR3 loop: CASSSHRDGDEQFF. In nucleotides, the CDR3 is TGTGCCAGCAGCTCGCACAGGGATGGGGATGAGCAGTTCTTC.

The V and J genes are TRBV30 and TRBJ2-2; perhaps TRBD1 as D (6 bases). This CDR3 comprises 13 residues. Germline CDR1 is GTSNPN and CDR2 is SVGIG (reference sequence). The ends were cut back, 5 bases at V and 3 bases at J, with 10 bases in the middle. The CDR3 here is CAWQQGYTGELFF. The DNA for the CDR3 is TGTGCCTGGCAACAGGGTTACACCGGGGAGCTGTTTTTT.

This clone was recorded many times. The genes are TRBV21-1 and TRBJ1-2; the D call of TRBD1 is as the table states it, not checked on the DNA. TRBV21-1 is termed a pseudogene. The CDR3 is made up of 15 amino acids. The CDR3, as DNA: TGTGCCAGCAGCAAAGGGGGACAGGGTCGCTATGGCTACACCTTC. Protein product: CASSKGGQGRYGYTF.

This clone came up many times. This sequence joins TRBV27 and TRBJ1-5; D remains unclear. V gave up 2 bases and J gave up 4 bases, with 6 bases separating them. Germline CDR1 reads MNHEY; CDR2 reads SMNVEV (reference sequence). The CDR3 length is 13 residues. The CDR3 reads CASSLLQNQPQHF. DNA for the CDR3: TGTGCCAGCAGTTTACTACAGAATCAGCCCCAGCATTTT.

The V and J genes are TRBV2 and TRBJ2-5; D possibly matches TRBD1 or TRBD2 (6 bases each). CDR3 size: 13 residues. In germline, CDR1 is SNHLY, CDR2 FYNNEI. Deletions cut 11 bases from V and 5 bases from J, with 18 bases between. The DNA of the CDR3 is TGTGCCGCCCTTCCGGGGGCAGGGGAGACCCAGTACTTC. Protein product: CAALPGAGETQYF.

The CDR3 loop reads CASSTLRGTEAFF. The CDR3, as DNA: TGTGCCAGTAGTACCCTCAGGGGAACTGAAGCTTTCTTT. V gene TRBV19 combines with J gene TRBJ1-1; maybe TRBD1 (6 bases). The CDR3 runs to 13 residues. Germline V gives CDR1 LNHDA, CDR2 SQIVND (reference sequence). Deletions cut 4 bases from V and 5 bases from J, with 11 bases between.

This sequence joins TRBV10-3 and TRBJ2-7; no reliable D call. The V gene lost 0 bases and the J gene lost 7 bases, with 19 bases spanning the gap. The CDR3 spans 16 residues. The germline gives CDR1 ENHRY, CDR2 SYGVKD. Here the CDR3 DNA reads TGTGCCATCAGTGAGTCTTTGAGCGTCCCTAAAGGGGAGCAGTACTTC. It encodes CAISESLSVPKGEQYF.

This clone appeared a few times. The gene calls are TRBV28 and TRBJ1-2; no firm D call. Trimming removed 9 bases from V and 0 bases from J, with 8 bases in between. The CDR3 loop spans 12 amino acids. Germline CDR1 MDHEN, CDR2 SYDVKM. The DNA for the CDR3 is TGTGCCAGTTCCTCCCCTAACTATGGCTACACCTTC. Amino acids: CASSSPNYGYTF.